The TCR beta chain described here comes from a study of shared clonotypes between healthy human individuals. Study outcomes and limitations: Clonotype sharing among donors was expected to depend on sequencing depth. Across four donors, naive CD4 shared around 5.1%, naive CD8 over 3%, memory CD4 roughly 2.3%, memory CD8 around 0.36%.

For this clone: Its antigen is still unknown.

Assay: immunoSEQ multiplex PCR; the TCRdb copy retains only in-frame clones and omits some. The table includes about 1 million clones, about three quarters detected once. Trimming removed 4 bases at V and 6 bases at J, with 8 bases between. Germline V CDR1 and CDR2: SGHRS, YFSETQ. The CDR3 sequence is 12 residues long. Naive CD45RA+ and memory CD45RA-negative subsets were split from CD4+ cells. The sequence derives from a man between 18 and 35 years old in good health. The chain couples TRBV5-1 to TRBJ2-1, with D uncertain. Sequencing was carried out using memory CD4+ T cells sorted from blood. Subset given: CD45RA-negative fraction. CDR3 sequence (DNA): TGCGCCAGCAGCCATAAAGGCAATGAGCAGTTCTTC. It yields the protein CASSHKGNEQFF.